This T cell receptor (beta chain) emerged from a study of control samples from healthy donors and cancer patients. Profiled with immunoSEQ multiplex PCR; TCRdb holds only in-frame clones, not every one. The table has 150,000 or so clones, 85% to 95% seen once. The sequenced sample was blood. This receptor was obtained from a man aged 35-49 years in good health.

CDR3 nucleotide sequence: TGTGCCACCAGCCACGCGGCTACAGATGGCTACACCTTC. Translating it yields CATSHAATDGYTF. The chain couples TRBV15 to TRBJ1-2; D gene uncertain. Trimming took off 5 bases at V and 6 bases at J, with 13 bases between the two ends. Germline V CDR1 and CDR2: LNHNV, YYDKDF (reference sequence). The CDR3 is 13 amino acids.